The 2 T cell receptor beta chains in this list originate from one sample, sequenced in a study of response to subunit inactivated influenza vaccine. TCRdb passed the RT-PCR reads through MiXCR, listing each CDR3 protein once. The data show a few hundred thousand distinct CDR3 sequences, with 21% seen just once and roughly 10% held by the top ten. The sequenced sample was PBMCs from blood, obtained 21 months after vaccination. The receptor source for this set is a man between 50 and 75 years old who received an inactivated influenza vaccine.

The gene calls are TRBV6-1 and TRBJ1-1, with TRBD1 identical over 7 bases. The length of the CDR3 is 15 residues. The V gene's germline CDR1 is MNHNS and CDR2 SASEGT. Trimming removed 6 bases from V and 0 bases from J; junction bases left unmatched: 7. The CDR3, as DNA: TGTGCCAGCAGCTCCCGGGGACAGATGAACACTGAAGCTTTCTTT. Translation gives CASSSRGQMNTEAFF.

The chain recombines TRBV11-2 with TRBJ2-3; tentatively, D is TRBD1 (6 bases). Trimming removed 5 bases at V and 0 bases at J, with 12 bases between. Germline CDR1 and CDR2: SGHAT and FQNNGV. CDR3 length: 15 amino acids. CDR3 sequence: CASSPATGSTDTQYF. For the CDR3, the DNA is TGTGCCAGCAGCCCGGCGACAGGCAGCACAGATACGCAGTATTTT.